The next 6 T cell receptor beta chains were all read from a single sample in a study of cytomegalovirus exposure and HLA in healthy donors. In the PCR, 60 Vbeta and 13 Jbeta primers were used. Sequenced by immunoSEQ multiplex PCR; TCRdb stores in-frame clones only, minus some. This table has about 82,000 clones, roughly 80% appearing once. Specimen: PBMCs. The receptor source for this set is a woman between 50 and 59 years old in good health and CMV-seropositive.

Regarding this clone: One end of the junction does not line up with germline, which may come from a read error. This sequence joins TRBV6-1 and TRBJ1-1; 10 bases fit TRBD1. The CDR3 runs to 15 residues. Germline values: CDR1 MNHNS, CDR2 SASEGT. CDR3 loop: CASREDRGLNTEAFF. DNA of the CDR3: TGTGCCAGCAGAGAAGACAGGGGGCTGAACACTGAAGCTTTCTTT.

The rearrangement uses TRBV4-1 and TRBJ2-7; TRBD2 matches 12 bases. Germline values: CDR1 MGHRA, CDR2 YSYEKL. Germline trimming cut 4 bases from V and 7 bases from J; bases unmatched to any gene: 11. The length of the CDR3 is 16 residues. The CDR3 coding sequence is TGCGCCAGCAGCCCAGCCACTAGCGGGAGGCCTGAGGAGCAGTACTTC. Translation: CASSPATSGRPEEQYF.

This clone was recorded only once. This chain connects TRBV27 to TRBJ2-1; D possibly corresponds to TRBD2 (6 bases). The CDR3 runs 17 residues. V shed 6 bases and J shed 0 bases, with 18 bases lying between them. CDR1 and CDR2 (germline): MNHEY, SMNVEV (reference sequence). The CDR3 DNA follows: TGTGCCAGCAGACTCTCACCTCGGGGGAGCTCCTACAATGAGCAGTTCTTC. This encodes CASRLSPRGSSYNEQFF.

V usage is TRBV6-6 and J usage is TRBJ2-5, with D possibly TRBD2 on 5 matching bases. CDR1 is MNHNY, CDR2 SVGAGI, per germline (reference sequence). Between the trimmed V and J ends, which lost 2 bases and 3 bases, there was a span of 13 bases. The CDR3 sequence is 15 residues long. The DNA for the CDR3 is TGTGCCAGCAGTTACCCGGGGATTAGAAAAGAGACCCAGTACTTC. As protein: CASSYPGIRKETQYF.

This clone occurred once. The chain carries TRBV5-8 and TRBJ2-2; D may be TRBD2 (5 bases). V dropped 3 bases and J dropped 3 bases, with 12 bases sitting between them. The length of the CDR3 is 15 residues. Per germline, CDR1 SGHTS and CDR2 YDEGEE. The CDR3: CASSYSGRYTGELFF. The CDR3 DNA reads TGTGCCAGCAGCTACAGCGGCCGATACACCGGGGAGCTGTTTTTT.

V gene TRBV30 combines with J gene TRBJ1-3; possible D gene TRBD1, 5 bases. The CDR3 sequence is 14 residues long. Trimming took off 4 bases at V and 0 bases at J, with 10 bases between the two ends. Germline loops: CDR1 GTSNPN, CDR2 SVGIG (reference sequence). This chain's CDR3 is CAWNRGSSGNTIYF. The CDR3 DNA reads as TGTGCCTGGAACCGGGGGAGCTCTGGAAACACCATATATTTT.